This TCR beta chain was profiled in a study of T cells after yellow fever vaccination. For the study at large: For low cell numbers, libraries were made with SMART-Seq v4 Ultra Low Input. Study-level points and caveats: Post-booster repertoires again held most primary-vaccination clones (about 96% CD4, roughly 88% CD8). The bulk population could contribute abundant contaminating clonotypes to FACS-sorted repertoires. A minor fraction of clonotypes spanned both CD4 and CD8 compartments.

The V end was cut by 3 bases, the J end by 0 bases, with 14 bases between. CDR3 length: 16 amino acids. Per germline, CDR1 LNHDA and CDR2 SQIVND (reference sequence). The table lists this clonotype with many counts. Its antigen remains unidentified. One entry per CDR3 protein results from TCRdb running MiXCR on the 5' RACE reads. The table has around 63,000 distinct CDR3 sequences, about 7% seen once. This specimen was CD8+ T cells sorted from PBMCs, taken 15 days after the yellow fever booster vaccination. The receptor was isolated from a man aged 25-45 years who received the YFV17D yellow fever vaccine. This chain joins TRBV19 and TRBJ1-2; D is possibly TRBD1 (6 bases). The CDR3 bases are TGTGCCAGTAGTATGTCAGGGGAGATCTCTAACTATGGCTACACCTTC. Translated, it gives CASSMSGEISNYGYTF.